The entry below gives a single T cell receptor beta chain sequence along with its context. The antigen remains undetermined. The CDR3 contains 14 residues. Germline V gene sequence: CDR1 SGHDT, CDR2 YYEEEE. The V end was cut by 4 bases, the J end by 5 bases, with 15 bases between. The data originate from a study of T cell responses to AZD1222 COVID-19 vaccine. Assay: immunoSEQ multiplex PCR; the TCRdb copy retains only in-frame clones and omits some. The table lists about 78,000 clones, nearly 90% of them singletons. Study-wide results and limits: Females made up more of the donors, who were largely white British, and clonal diversity may have come out too low. Only a handful of individuals given AZD1222 were seropositive at baseline.

This chain links TRBV5-6 with TRBJ1-1; the D gene is possibly TRBD1 (5 bases). The source was peripheral blood, collected on day 0 of MenACWY control vaccination. The sequence was collected from an adult in good health. CDR3: CASSPWEKGTEAFF. DNA for the CDR3: TGTGCCAGCAGCCCCTGGGAAAAGGGGACTGAAGCTTTCTTT.